Reported below is one TCR beta chain. Its target is not known. The donors were part of the validation cohort, which consisted of more than 90 subjects and was separate from the first cohort of several hundred subjects. V lost 5 bases, J lost 5 bases, and 7 bases stayed unmatched. The CDR3 is made up of 15 amino acids. Germline CDR1 reads SGDLS; CDR2 reads YYNGEE. The data stem from a study of cytomegalovirus exposure and HLA in healthy donors. Study-level points and caveats: Using the classifier, cytomegalovirus status was reportedly diagnosed with high specificity and sensitivity. That first-cohort TCR clusters tended to co-occur in the approximately 110 validation repertoires was found in a later analysis.

Sequenced by immunoSEQ multiplex PCR; TCRdb stores in-frame clones only, minus some. The sample lists 200,000 to 250,000 clones, 80% to 85% occurring once. Source material: PBMCs. This receptor was identified in a woman younger than 45 in good health and CMV-seropositive. The chain combines TRBV9 with TRBJ2-1, with 10 bases aligning to TRBD1. CDR3 nucleotide sequence: TGTGCCAGCAGACCCGGGACAGGGGTCGACAATGAGCAGTTCTTC. This codes for CASRPGTGVDNEQFF.